Below are 26 T cell receptor beta chains sequenced from a single sample in a study of T cells after yellow fever vaccination. TCRdb reanalysed the 5' RACE reads using MiXCR and keeps one entry per CDR3 protein. The table records about 58,000 distinct CDR3 sequences, approximately 6.5% of them present only once. The sequenced sample was CD8+ T cells sorted from PBMCs, obtained on the day of the first yellow fever vaccination. The source is a man younger than 35 who received the YFV17D yellow fever vaccine.

This clonotype has a count of ten or more. This rearrangement joins TRBV5-5 to TRBJ2-7; 7 nucleotides agree with TRBD1. Germline V gene data show CDR1 as SGHKS and CDR2 as YYEKEE (reference sequence). The CDR3 covers 16 residues. V lost 5 bases to trimming and J lost 4 bases; unmatched junction nucleotides: 15. This CDR3 reads CASSREITGATYEQYF. The CDR3 DNA reads TGTGCCAGCAGTCGTGAAATTACAGGGGCAACTTACGAGCAGTACTTC.

This clonotype came up a few times. V and J are TRBV6-5 and TRBJ1-5; D may be TRBD1 (5 bases). Germline loops: CDR1 MNHEY, CDR2 SVGAGI. The CDR3 totals 14 residues. With 0 bases removed from V and 6 bases from J, the gap between germline ends came to 9 bases. The CDR3 sequence: CASSYSRGGQPQHF. As DNA, the CDR3 is TGTGCCAGCAGTTACTCGAGGGGAGGTCAGCCCCAGCATTTT.

The V and J genes are TRBV12-3 or TRBV12-4 and TRBJ2-1; D unclear. The CDR3 consists of 13 residues. Trimming removed 6 bases from V and 1 base from J, with 7 bases in between. The DNA for the CDR3 is TGTGCCAGCAGCCGCGCTTCCTACAATGAGCAGTTCTTC. This gives the protein CASSRASYNEQFF.

V gene TRBV24-1 combines with J gene TRBJ2-2; 8 nucleotides align to TRBD1. The CDR3 runs to 16 residues. V dropped 2 bases and J dropped 3; count of bases not matched to a gene: 4. Germline lookup yields CDR1 KGHDR and CDR2 SFDVKD. The CDR3 DNA is TGTGCCACCAGTGATTCGACAGGGGCGTACACCGGGGAGCTGTTTTTT. Amino acids: CATSDSTGAYTGELFF.

At least ten counts were recorded for this clonotype. V and J are TRBV27 and TRBJ2-3; a possible D gene is TRBD2 (7 bases). V was cut by 3 bases and J by 1 base, with 14 bases left in between. CDR3 length: 16 amino acids. The germline V gene encodes CDR1 MNHEY and CDR2 SMNVEV (reference sequence). The CDR3, as DNA: TGTGCCAGCAGTTTGATAGGGGGGGCGGGCACAGATACGCAGTATTTT. Protein: CASSLIGGAGTDTQYF.

This chain uses TRBV5-4 with TRBJ1-5, with D maybe TRBD1 (5 bases). CDR3 length: 14 residues. Germline CDR1 and CDR2: SGHNT and YYREEE (reference sequence). The germline V and J ends were trimmed by 2 bases and 4 bases, with 10 bases remaining between them. DNA of the CDR3: TGTGCCAGCAGCTTCCAGGGCGGGAATCAGCCCCAGCATTTT. This translates into CASSFQGGNQPQHF.

This clonotype was seen repeatedly, ten times or more. The chain has TRBV7-9 and TRBJ1-2; a weak D match, TRBD1 (5 bases). Trimming stripped 2 bases from V and 4 bases from J, with 11 bases between. The CDR3 sequence is 14 residues long. CDR1 and CDR2 (germline): SEHNR, FQNEAQ (reference sequence). The CDR3, as DNA: TGTGCCAGCAGCTTATCTGCGGGACTCTATGGCTACACCTTC. Amino acid sequence: CASSLSAGLYGYTF.

J is TRBJ1-2 and V is TRBV7-3, with a possible D match to TRBD1 (5 bases). Germline V gives CDR1 SGHTA, CDR2 FQGTGA. V shed 6 bases and J shed 4 bases, with 21 bases lying between them. The CDR3 totals 16 residues. The CDR3 DNA reads TGTGCCAGCAGAGGGACTGGTCTGGGACTGGTCTATGGCTACACCTTC. Encoded protein: CASRGTGLGLVYGYTF.

This clonotype has at least ten counts. V is TRBV6-2 or TRBV6-3 and J is TRBJ2-1; tentatively, D is TRBD1 (6 bases). Germline CDR1 MNHEY, CDR2 SVGEGT. The CDR3 consists of 13 residues. The V and J ends lost 10 bases and 7 bases respectively, with 17 bases between them. CDR3: CATVDRRQNEQFF. In DNA form, the CDR3 reads TGTGCCACCGTCGACAGGCGCCAGAATGAGCAGTTCTTC.

This clonotype was observed a few times. Germline is not matched at one junction end, which may reflect a read error. The rearrangement links TRBV7-9 to TRBJ2-1; the match to TRBD2 covers 7 bases. This CDR3 contains 14 residues. Germline V gene data show CDR1 as SEHNR and CDR2 as FQNEAQ (reference sequence). The CDR3, as DNA: TGCCAAGGCAGGAGCGGGGAGTCCGGCAATGAGCAGTTCTTC. Translated: CQGRSGESGNEQFF.

This clonotype was counted ten times or more. CDR3 amino acids: CAIGTDRGVTEAFF. As DNA, the CDR3 is TGTGCCATCGGAACTGACAGGGGAGTCACTGAAGCTTTCTTT. The genes are TRBV10-3 and TRBJ1-1; 8 nucleotides agree with TRBD1. The CDR3 length is 14 residues. V lost 8 bases to trimming and J lost 4 bases; unmatched junction nucleotides: 9. The germline V gene encodes CDR1 ENHRY and CDR2 SYGVKD.

This clonotype was recorded many times. The chain joins TRBV5-6 to TRBJ2-1; D call uncertain. Trimming took 4 bases from V and 7 from J, leaving 12 bases between them. The CDR3 is 13 residues long. Per germline, CDR1 SGHDT and CDR2 YYEEEE. The CDR3 DNA reads TGTGCCAGCAGCATCGAGACCCCGAATGAGCAGTTCTTC. Its protein is CASSIETPNEQFF. The entire variable domain, with the rest obtained from reference TRBV5-6 and TRBJ2-1, is as follows: DAGVTQSPTHLIKTRGQQVTLRCSPKSGHDTVSWYQQALGQGPQFIFQYYEEEERQRGNFPDRFSGHQFPNYSSELNVNALLLGDSALYLCASSIETPNEQFFGPGTRLTVL.

This clonotype was seen more than once but under ten times. This chain connects TRBV3-1 to TRBJ2-2; D uncertain. The germline V gene encodes CDR1 LGHDT and CDR2 YNNKEL (reference sequence). Trimming left V 3 bases short and J 5 bases short, with 4 bases between. The CDR3 has 12 amino acids. The CDR3, as DNA: TGTGCCAGCAGCCAGCTTACCGGGGAGCTGTTTTTT. Translation: CASSQLTGELFF.

This clonotype was seen repeatedly, ten times or more. The chain recombines TRBV4-1 with TRBJ2-2, with D possibly TRBD2 on 5 matching bases. Trimming took 2 bases from V and 5 from J, leaving 6 bases between them. Looked up from germline, CDR1 is MGHRA and CDR2 is YSYEKL. CDR3 length: 13 amino acids. CDR3 nucleotides: TGCGCCAGCAGCCAACTAGCTACCGGGGAGCTGTTTTTT. It codes for CASSQLATGELFF.

V and J are TRBV27 and TRBJ1-1, with D perhaps TRBD1 (5 bases). Trimming removed 9 bases at V and 4 bases at J, with 18 bases between. Per the germline V gene, CDR1 is MNHEY and CDR2 is SMNVEV (reference sequence). The CDR3 sequence is 14 residues long. CDR3 loop: CASTPGGPTTEAFF. CDR3 DNA sequence: TGTGCCAGTACGCCGGGGGGACCAACCACTGAAGCTTTCTTT.

The genes are TRBV28 and TRBJ1-3; 9 bases are a match to TRBD1. CDR1 and CDR2 (germline): MDHEN, SYDVKM. Trimming at V came to 5 bases and at J to 3 bases, leaving 8 bases not matched to a gene. This CDR3 comprises 16 residues. The CDR3 DNA follows: TGTGCCAGCAGTGTGGTCGGACAGGGGTTTGGAAACACCATATATTTT. Residues: CASSVVGQGFGNTIYF. Looking up the rest from reference TRBV28 and TRBJ1-3 gives the full variable domain: DVKVTQSSRYLVKRTGEKVFLECVQDMDHENMFWYRQDPGLGLRLIYFSYDVKMKEKGDIPEGYSVSREKKERFSLILESASTNQTSMYLCASSVVGQGFGNTIYFGEGSWLTVV.

The sample holds many counts of this clonotype. The CDR3 region is CASSLTTSGGHYEQYF. The CDR3 region has the DNA TGTGCCAGCAGCTTAACGACTAGCGGGGGCCACTACGAGCAGTACTTC. The V gene is TRBV7-6, the J gene TRBJ2-7; 12 bases are a match to TRBD2. Germline assignment: CDR1 SGHVS and CDR2 FNYEAQ. This CDR3 is built from 16 residues. The J segment lost 3 bases and the V segment lost 2 bases, leaving 5 bases of the junction unmatched. The full variable domain, completed using reference TRBV7-6 and TRBJ2-7, is GAGVSQSPRYKVTKRGQDVALRCDPISGHVSLYWYRQALGQGPEFLTYFNYEAQQDKSGLPNDRFSAERPEGSISTLTIQRTEQRDSAMYRCASSLTTSGGHYEQYFGPGTRLTVT.

This clonotype appeared a few times. The chain has TRBV12-3 or TRBV12-4 and TRBJ1-5; 8 bases fit TRBD1. Trimming took 5 bases from V and 2 from J; bases not matched to a gene: 8. CDR3 length equals 16 residues. The CDR3 loop reads CASSQTGTGGNQPQHF. CDR3 coding DNA: TGTGCCAGCAGTCAGACCGGGACAGGTGGCAATCAGCCCCAGCATTTT.

The rearrangement links TRBV18 to TRBJ2-7; TRBD1 matches 7 bases. The CDR3 loop spans 14 amino acids. Germline-derived CDR1 and CDR2 are KGHSH and LQKENI. V lost 7 bases to trimming and J lost 4 bases; unmatched junction nucleotides: 10. The CDR3 protein is CASLPGTEKYEQYF. The CDR3 DNA is TGTGCCAGCTTACCCGGGACAGAGAAATACGAGCAGTACTTC.

This chain connects TRBV5-1 to TRBJ1-2; D is unclear. The ends were cut back, 6 bases at V and 8 bases at J, with 14 bases in the middle. CDR1 is SGHRS, CDR2 YFSETQ, per germline. This CDR3 has 12 amino acids. The CDR3, as DNA: TGCGCCAGCATCGGGTGGACTGCAGGCTACACCTTC. This gives the protein CASIGWTAGYTF.

The table lists this clonotype with many counts. The rearrangement links TRBV5-1 to TRBJ2-7, with TRBD1 as a possible D gene (6 bases). CDR1 is SGHRS, CDR2 YFSETQ, per germline. V lost 0 bases, J lost 5 bases, and 12 bases lay in between. The CDR3 is made up of 14 amino acids. The CDR3 loop is CASSLDGRGNEQYF. CDR3 coding DNA: TGCGCCAGCAGCTTGGATGGCAGGGGCAACGAGCAGTACTTC.

This clonotype showed up many times. The chain has TRBV7-9 and TRBJ2-1, with D possibly TRBD2 on 7 matching bases. Per germline, CDR1 SEHNR and CDR2 FQNEAQ (reference sequence). This CDR3 region has 16 residues. V lost 4 bases, J lost 7 bases, and 20 bases lay in between. The CDR3 protein is CASSSRGGLGVNEQFF. CDR3 bases: TGTGCCAGCAGCTCGAGGGGGGGCCTCGGAGTTAATGAGCAGTTCTTC.

This clonotype has just a few counts. The V and J genes are TRBV28 and TRBJ1-5; the match to TRBD1 covers 7 bases. CDR1 is MDHEN and CDR2 is SYDVKM in the germline V gene. Trimming cost V 8 bases and J 3 bases; bases outside gene matches: 13. This CDR3 contains 16 residues. CDR3 residues: CASGRQGQSLNQPQHF. CDR3 nucleotides: TGTGCCAGCGGCAGACAGGGCCAGTCCCTCAATCAGCCCCAGCATTTT.

This clonotype was seen many times. The gene calls are TRBV15 and TRBJ2-4, with 13 bases aligning to TRBD2. This CDR3 region has 17 residues. CDR1 LNHNV and CDR2 YYDKDF come from the germline V gene (reference sequence). After removal of 0 bases from V and 4 bases from J, the junction contained 3 bases not matched to a gene. CDR3 amino acids: CATSRDGLAGAKNIQYF. The CDR3 nucleotides read TGTGCCACCAGCAGAGACGGACTAGCGGGGGCAAAAAACATTCAGTACTTC.

This clonotype was detected a few times. The gene calls are TRBV4-1 and TRBJ2-2, with D possibly matching TRBD2 (7 bases). Trimming stripped 1 base from V and 4 bases from J, with 13 bases between. Germline V lookup: CDR1 MGHRA, CDR2 YSYEKL. This CDR3 has 16 amino acids. The CDR3 sequence is CASSQVRGGPTGELFF. CDR3 DNA: TGCGCCAGCAGCCAAGTAAGGGGGGGGCCCACCGGGGAGCTGTTTTTT.

The chain is built from TRBV7-9 and TRBJ2-7; tentatively, D is TRBD1 (5 bases). Between the trimmed V and J ends, which lost 6 bases and 5 bases, there was a span of 11 bases. The CDR3 is 12 amino acids. CDR1 and CDR2 (germline): SEHNR, FQNEAQ (reference sequence). The CDR3: CASRAGFHEQYF. CDR3 bases: TGTGCCAGCAGGGCAGGGTTCCACGAGCAGTACTTC.